This T cell receptor beta chain stems from a study of CD8 T cells in Susac syndrome (dated by TCRdb to about 2019). Broadly, across the study: Whether CD8+ T cell activation and differentiation in Susac syndrome was antigen driven was tested using repertoire sequencing. The investigation overall reported the following: The study acknowledged that relatively few individuals were included in the TCR sequencing and HLA analysis.

RNA was extracted using the RNeasy kit, and roughly 0.5 to 1 ug of the RNA was reverse transcribed with random hexamers. The immunoSEQ multiplex PCR assay, which covers 54 Vbeta and 13 Jbeta segments, was used to amplify TCR beta CDR3 regions. PCR amplification bias was corrected by using a synthetic template baseline for primer optimization and computational correction. As for how the authors treated the data: Reads were annotated to V, D and J genes per IMGT and analyzed with immunoSEQ Analyzer, keeping only productive sequences. To calculate clonality, Shannon entropy was normalized by log2 of the number of productive unique sequences and then subtracted from one. Public and private clones were assessed among the 100 most prevalent clones of each patient and control. Susac-specific clones were defined as absent from healthy and MS cohorts, 1052 published viral clones and other ImmuneACCESS disease sequences. TCRdb ran its own pipeline on the public reads, namely fastp trimming at Q25 and MiXCR clone calling, and kept in-frame beta chains. Records with the same CDR3 protein are collapsed into one entry carrying the most frequent genes and DNA. What appears here as the V and J calls and clone size reflects TCRdb's work, not the paper's. Recorded for this sample are 190,000 or so distinct CDR3 sequences; roughly 96% of them occurred a single time. Roughly 0.088% of the sample goes to the ten largest clones.

High-throughput TCR beta sequencing profiled peripheral blood CD8+ and CD4+ T cells from healthy donors, Susac syndrome patients and multiple sclerosis patients. The multiple sclerosis controls were treatment-naive patients who had stable or active relapsing-remitting disease and met the revised McDonald criteria. Bulk CD8+ and CD4+ T cells were purified by magnetic negative isolation, while CD8+ TEMRA cells were enriched using FACS. Blood was drawn into EDTA tubes, processed within 24 hours, and PBMCs were isolated by density gradient centrifugation. PBMCs intended for TCR sequencing were frozen in liquid nitrogen and were later thawed in a 37 degrees C water bath. A purity of at least 90% was achieved for sorted or isolated CD4+, CD8+ and CD8+ TEMRA cells. About this clonotype itself: What this receptor recognizes is not known. Base quality data are lacking; no much larger clone is found one base away.

For CDR1 and CDR2, the germline V gene lists SQVTM and ANQGSEA. V ends up 6 bases short and J 6 bases short, with an unmatched junction base count of 9. The CDR3 runs 13 residues from the cysteine to the phenylalanine. CDR3 DNA only is kept here, 39 bases in frame from base 1. The chain links TRBV29-1 with TRBJ2-7; 9 bases in the middle match TRBD1. Sequencing input: CD4+ T cells from PBMCs. The sequence derives from a human donor with multiple sclerosis. The CDR3 reads CSVAGTGNREQYF. In nucleotides, the sequence is TGCAGCGTGGCCGGGACAGGGAACCGCGAGCAGTACTTC.